This is a list of T cell receptor beta chains from one sample in a study of response to subunit inactivated influenza vaccine. TCRdb re-called the RT-PCR reads through MiXCR, storing one row per CDR3 protein. The sample yields 300,000 to 350,000 distinct CDR3 sequences, around 22% seen once. Specimen: PBMCs from blood, collected 21 months after vaccination. Every receptor here comes from a man aged 50 to 75 who received an inactivated influenza vaccine. The CDR3 runs from the conserved cysteine through the conserved F or W. The D gene is left open where the match is weak. Size values are once, few and many counts, or a class for expanded clones, and some rows have none.

J gene: TRBJ1-4
clone size: few
CDR3 length: 10
V gene: TRBV6-6
D gene: .
CDR3 DNA: TGTGCCAGCGGGTGGGAAAAACTGTTTTTT
CDR3 protein: CASGWEKLFF

J gene: TRBJ1-5
clone size: few
CDR3 length: 16
V gene: TRBV27
D gene: .
CDR3 DNA: TGTGCCAGCAGTTCCGGTTTCCAGCGTAGCAATCAGCCCCAGCATTTT
CDR3 protein: CASSSGFQRSNQPQHF

J gene: TRBJ1-1
clone size: many
CDR3 length: 13
V gene: TRBV19
D gene: .
CDR3 DNA: TGTGCCAGCGAGGGTCACCACCGCACTGAAGCTTTCTTT
CDR3 protein: CASEGHHRTEAFF

J gene: TRBJ2-7
clone size: .
CDR3 length: 20
V gene: TRBV5-3
D gene: TRBD2
CDR3 DNA: TGTGCCAGAAGCTTCGGGAGACTTGGACTAGCGTCCACTAGCTCCTACGAGCAGTACTTC
CDR3 protein: CARSFGRLGLASTSSYEQYF

J gene: TRBJ2-3
clone size: few
CDR3 length: 14
V gene: TRBV20-1
D gene: .
CDR3 DNA: TGCAGTGCCCGCCGGTCATCAGGCACAGATACGCAGTATTTT
CDR3 protein: CSARRSSGTDTQYF

J gene: TRBJ1-6
clone size: .
CDR3 length: 19
V gene: TRBV3-1
D gene: .
CDR3 DNA: TGTGCCAGCAGCCAGTGGGGGTGGCAGGCGAGGTCCTATAATTCACCCCTCCACTTT
CDR3 protein: CASSQWGWQARSYNSPLHF

J gene: TRBJ2-1
clone size: few
CDR3 length: 18
V gene: TRBV3-1
D gene: TRBD2
CDR3 DNA: TGTGCCAGCAGCCAAGAGGGGACTAGCGGGGGGGACTACAATGAGCAGTTCTTC
CDR3 protein: CASSQEGTSGGDYNEQFF

J gene: TRBJ1-1
clone size: many
CDR3 length: 14
V gene: TRBV7-9
D gene: .
CDR3 DNA: TGTGCCAGCAGCCCAGAAAACTGGGACACTGAAGCTTTCTTT
CDR3 protein: CASSPENWDTEAFF

J gene: TRBJ2-5
clone size: few
CDR3 length: 14
V gene: TRBV5-5
D gene: .
CDR3 DNA: TGTGCCAGCAGCTCCCGTCAGCCGGGCTCTGCCCAGTACTTC
CDR3 protein: CASSSRQPGSAQYF

J gene: TRBJ1-5
clone size: few
CDR3 length: 15
V gene: TRBV2
D gene: TRBD1
CDR3 DNA: TGTGCCAGCAGAGAGGACAGGGGGATAAGGCAGGCCCAGCATTTT
CDR3 protein: CASREDRGIRQAQHF

J gene: TRBJ1-6
clone size: .
CDR3 length: 17
V gene: TRBV5-1
D gene: TRBD1
CDR3 DNA: TGCGCCAGCAGCTTCGGACAGGGGGCCACCTATAATTCACCCCTCCACTTT
CDR3 protein: CASSFGQGATYNSPLHF

J gene: TRBJ1-2
clone size: .
CDR3 length: 12
V gene: TRBV20-1
D gene: .
CDR3 DNA: TGCAGTGCTAGAGACGGGGGCTATGGCTACACCTTC
CDR3 protein: CSARDGGYGYTF

J gene: TRBJ2-7
clone size: few
CDR3 length: 11
V gene: TRBV11-2
D gene: .
CDR3 DNA: TGTGCCAGCAGCACAGGGAGGGAGCAGTACTTC
CDR3 protein: CASSTGREQYF

J gene: TRBJ1-2
clone size: .
CDR3 length: 14
V gene: TRBV10-3
D gene: TRBD1
CDR3 DNA: TGTGCCATCAGCCCGGGACAGGGGAACTATGGCTACACCTTC
CDR3 protein: CAISPGQGNYGYTF

J gene: TRBJ1-4
clone size: .
CDR3 length: 16
V gene: TRBV7-8
D gene: TRBD1
CDR3 DNA: TGTGCCAGCAGCCGGGGACAGGGGGAGGCCGATGAAAAACTGTTTTTT
CDR3 protein: CASSRGQGEADEKLFF

J gene: TRBJ2-2
clone size: few
CDR3 length: 18
V gene: TRBV6-2/TRBV6-3
D gene: .
CDR3 DNA: TGTGCCAGCAGTTACTCGATATCCCGGGCGCCGTGGACCGGGGAGCTGTTTTTT
CDR3 protein: CASSYSISRAPWTGELFF

J gene: TRBJ1-3
clone size: few
CDR3 length: 16
V gene: TRBV10-3
D gene: TRBD1
CDR3 DNA: TGTGCCATCAGTGATGCCCCACAGGGGATGAGAAACACCATATATTTT
CDR3 protein: CAISDAPQGMRNTIYF

J gene: TRBJ1-1
clone size: few
CDR3 length: 14
V gene: TRBV25-1
D gene: TRBD1
CDR3 DNA: TGTGCCAGCAGGCAGACAGGGTTATTTACTGAAGCTTTCTTT
CDR3 protein: CASRQTGLFTEAFF

J gene: TRBJ1-1
clone size: many
CDR3 length: 14
V gene: TRBV12-3/TRBV12-4
D gene: .
CDR3 DNA: TGTGCCAGCAGTTTAGCACAGGGGAACACTGAAGCTTTCTTT
CDR3 protein: CASSLAQGNTEAFF

J gene: TRBJ1-5
clone size: few
CDR3 length: 16
V gene: TRBV7-8
D gene: .
CDR3 DNA: TGTGCCAGCAGCCCCCGAGGTCTAGGCGGGGGTCAGCCCCAGCATTTT
CDR3 protein: CASSPRGLGGGQPQHF

J gene: TRBJ1-3
clone size: few
CDR3 length: 17
V gene: TRBV3-1
D gene: .
CDR3 DNA: TGTGCCAGCAGCCCTACCCCCAGGACGGATGGTGGAAACACCATATATTTT
CDR3 protein: CASSPTPRTDGGNTIYF

J gene: TRBJ1-1
clone size: .
CDR3 length: 11
V gene: TRBV12-3/TRBV12-4
D gene: .
CDR3 DNA: TGTGCCAGCAGTTCCCCGGGGCCGGCGGGGTTT
CDR3 protein: CASSSPGPAGF

J gene: TRBJ1-2
clone size: .
CDR3 length: 14
V gene: TRBV19
D gene: TRBD1
CDR3 DNA: TGTGCCAGTAAAAGTCTGGGACAGTTATATGGCTACACCTTC
CDR3 protein: CASKSLGQLYGYTF

J gene: TRBJ2-1
clone size: .
CDR3 length: 16
V gene: TRBV5-1
D gene: TRBD1
CDR3 DNA: TGCGCCAGCAGCTCGATCCGCAACACAGGGGGCAATGAGCAGTTCTTC
CDR3 protein: CASSSIRNTGGNEQFF

J gene: TRBJ2-5
clone size: .
CDR3 length: 13
V gene: TRBV20-1
D gene: TRBD2
CDR3 DNA: TGCAGTGTCCCACTAGCGGGGGTAAAGACCCAGTACTTC
CDR3 protein: CSVPLAGVKTQYF

J gene: TRBJ2-1
clone size: .
CDR3 length: 12
V gene: TRBV2
D gene: .
CDR3 DNA: TGTGCCAGCATCGGCGGCCTCTACGAGCAGTTCTTC
CDR3 protein: CASIGGLYEQFF

J gene: TRBJ2-7
clone size: .
CDR3 length: 14
V gene: TRBV20-1
D gene: .
CDR3 DNA: TGCAGTGCTAGAGTTAGCGGAGCCTTTTCCGAGCAGTACTTC
CDR3 protein: CSARVSGAFSEQYF

J gene: TRBJ1-6
clone size: .
CDR3 length: 17
V gene: TRBV6-2/TRBV6-3
D gene: .
CDR3 DNA: TGTGCCAGCACCATCCTCCGGGGCGCCGGTTATAATTCACCCCTCCACTTT
CDR3 protein: CASTILRGAGYNSPLHF

J gene: TRBJ2-5
clone size: .
CDR3 length: 15
V gene: TRBV2
D gene: TRBD2
CDR3 DNA: TGTGCCAGCGTGACTAGCGGGAGGGGAGTAGAGACCCAGTACTTC
CDR3 protein: CASVTSGRGVETQYF

J gene: TRBJ1-2
clone size: few
CDR3 length: 15
V gene: TRBV10-3
D gene: .
CDR3 DNA: TGTGCCATCACTAGAAAGGGGGACGGCTCCTATGGCTACACCTTC
CDR3 protein: CAITRKGDGSYGYTF

J gene: TRBJ2-5
clone size: .
CDR3 length: 15
V gene: TRBV20-1
D gene: TRBD2
CDR3 DNA: TGCAGTGCTAGAGACGGGGGGGACATCCAAGAGACCCAGTACTTC
CDR3 protein: CSARDGGDIQETQYF

J gene: TRBJ1-5
clone size: .
CDR3 length: 15
V gene: TRBV2
D gene: TRBD1
CDR3 DNA: TGTGCCAGCAGTGACAGGACAGGCGGCAATCAGCCCCAGCATTTT
CDR3 protein: CASSDRTGGNQPQHF

J gene: TRBJ1-5
clone size: many
CDR3 length: 16
V gene: TRBV24-1
D gene: TRBD1
CDR3 DNA: TGTGCCACCAGTGGAACGACAGGGTTAAGTGATCAGCCCCAGCATTTT
CDR3 protein: CATSGTTGLSDQPQHF

J gene: TRBJ2-2
clone size: .
CDR3 length: 17
V gene: TRBV4-3
D gene: TRBD2
CDR3 DNA: TGCGCCAGCAGCCGGTTCGGGACTAGTATGGACACCGGGGAGCTGTTTTTT
CDR3 protein: CASSRFGTSMDTGELFF

J gene: TRBJ2-3
clone size: .
CDR3 length: 19
V gene: TRBV28
D gene: TRBD2
CDR3 DNA: TGTGCCAGCAGTTTATTCTTTGGAACTAGCGGGGGGCTCCGGGATACGCAGTATTTT
CDR3 protein: CASSLFFGTSGGLRDTQYF

J gene: TRBJ2-5
clone size: few
CDR3 length: 18
V gene: TRBV24-1
D gene: TRBD1
CDR3 DNA: TGTGCCACCAGTGAATACTCAAGGGCGGGACAGGGGCAAGAGACCCAGTACTTC
CDR3 protein: CATSEYSRAGQGQETQYF

J gene: TRBJ1-1
clone size: many
CDR3 length: 14
V gene: TRBV5-1
D gene: .
CDR3 DNA: TGCGCCAGCAGATTGGACCTGCAGAACACTGAAGCTTTCTTT
CDR3 protein: CASRLDLQNTEAFF

J gene: TRBJ2-2
clone size: .
CDR3 length: 13
V gene: TRBV2
D gene: .
CDR3 DNA: TGTGCCAGCAGAAGGGTGGACACCGGGGAGCTGTTTTTT
CDR3 protein: CASRRVDTGELFF

J gene: TRBJ1-2
clone size: few
CDR3 length: 17
V gene: TRBV6-1
D gene: .
CDR3 DNA: TGTGCCAGCAGGGAGTGGCAGGCCCCAATGGGAGACTATGGCTACACCTTC
CDR3 protein: CASREWQAPMGDYGYTF

J gene: TRBJ1-4
clone size: .
CDR3 length: 13
V gene: TRBV7-9
D gene: TRBD1
CDR3 DNA: TGTGCCAGCAGCTCGCGGACAGGGGAAAAACTGTTTTTT
CDR3 protein: CASSSRTGEKLFF

J gene: TRBJ1-6
clone size: .
CDR3 length: 15
V gene: TRBV28
D gene: .
CDR3 DNA: TGTGCCAGCAGTTTACGGGCGGGACCTAATTCACCCCTCCACTTT
CDR3 protein: CASSLRAGPNSPLHF

J gene: TRBJ2-1
clone size: .
CDR3 length: 16
V gene: TRBV20-1
D gene: TRBD2
CDR3 DNA: TGCAGTGCTAGATTTCCCCGGGCTAGCGGGTACAATGAGCAGTTCTTC
CDR3 protein: CSARFPRASGYNEQFF

J gene: TRBJ2-1
clone size: .
CDR3 length: 19
V gene: TRBV29-1
D gene: TRBD2
CDR3 DNA: TGCAGCGTTGAAGAGGGTCGTGGACTAGCGGGGGTACCCTACAATGAGCAGTTCTTC
CDR3 protein: CSVEEGRGLAGVPYNEQFF

J gene: TRBJ1-1
clone size: .
CDR3 length: 15
V gene: TRBV30
D gene: .
CDR3 DNA: TGTGCCTGGAGTACCCGGGGACCTTTAGGCGCTGAAGCTTTCTTT
CDR3 protein: CAWSTRGPLGAEAFF

J gene: TRBJ1-1
clone size: many
CDR3 length: 15
V gene: TRBV15
D gene: .
CDR3 DNA: TGTGCCACCAGCAGAGATCGACAGATGAACACTGAAGCTTTCTTT
CDR3 protein: CATSRDRQMNTEAFF

J gene: TRBJ1-2
clone size: few
CDR3 length: 15
V gene: TRBV6-5
D gene: .
CDR3 DNA: TGTGCCAGCAGTTACGGACGGGGAATCGGGGGAGGCTACACCTTC
CDR3 protein: CASSYGRGIGGGYTF